This T cell receptor (beta chain) was sequenced for a study of blood T cell repertoires in COVID-19. Study in general: Acute-phase and convalescent COVID-19 samples originated in the United States, Italy and Spain. From T cells, B-cell-depleted T cells, or PBMCs came the material, which was cDNA or gDNA.

As originally analysed: Reference gene primer amplification in the assay estimated nucleated cell counts. TCRdb's table, derived via immunoSEQ multiplex PCR, lists solely in-frame clones and lacks some. From that table come the V and J calls and clone size; the DNA was used to work out D and trimming. The sample carries 210,000 or so clones, roughly four fifths recorded once. Germline V gene sequence: CDR1 LNHDA, CDR2 SQIVND (reference sequence). CDR3 length: 17 amino acids. Trimming took 2 bases from V and 0 from J, leaving 13 bases between them. This chain links TRBV19 with TRBJ2-2; D perhaps matches TRBD2 (6 bases). Sequencing input: peripheral blood. This TCR was sampled from a woman aged 40 to 49 with acute or convalescent COVID-19. CDR3 loop: CASSIQGGGANTGELFF. The CDR3 bases are TGTGCCAGTAGTATACAAGGCGGAGGGGCGAACACCGGGGAGCTGTTTTTT.